Following are 10 T cell receptor beta chains from one sample sequenced in a study of OX40 agonist ivuxolimab in advanced cancers. Produced via immunoSEQ multiplex PCR; TCRdb's table is partial and in-frame only. There are approximately 50,000 clones in the sample; more than 75% occur only once, and around 4.2% lies in the top ten. This specimen consisted of CD4+ or CD8+ T cells sorted from blood, obtained in a trial of the OX40 agonist ivuxolimab. These receptors originate from an adult with an advanced solid tumor such as melanoma, head and neck, liver or kidney cancer.

This chain uses TRBV18 with TRBJ1-2, with TRBD1 identical over 9 bases. Germline-derived CDR1 and CDR2 are KGHSH and LQKENI. The CDR3 is 14 amino acids. Trimming at V came to 2 bases and at J to 7 bases, leaving 5 bases not matched to a gene. The CDR3 region is CASSPEGQGSGYTF. The CDR3, as DNA: TGTGCCAGCTCACCAGAGGGACAGGGTTCTGGCTACACCTTC.

The rearrangement links TRBV14 to TRBJ2-3, with D unresolved. The V and J ends lost 1 base and 7 bases respectively, with 3 bases between them. CDR3 length: 11 residues. CDR1 and CDR2 from the germline V gene are SGHDN and FVKESK. Here the CDR3 DNA reads TGTGCCAGCAGCCAAGGCAATACGCAGTATTTT. The encoded protein is CASSQGNTQYF.

The chain is built from TRBV4-1 and TRBJ1-4; 9 bases are a match to TRBD1. This CDR3 comprises 17 residues. Germline CDR1 is MGHRA and CDR2 is YSYEKL. J was trimmed by 8 bases and V by 0 bases; bases with no gene match: 10. CDR3 DNA sequence: TGCGCCAGCAGCCAAGATGGGCCGGGACAGGGAAAAGAAAAACTGTTTTTT. This translates into CASSQDGPGQGKEKLFF.

The rearrangement links TRBV6-1 to TRBJ2-7; D unresolved. This CDR3 is 11 amino acids long. Per the germline V gene, CDR1 is MNHNS and CDR2 is SASEGT. Trimming took 9 bases from V and 6 from J, leaving 12 bases between them. The CDR3: CASGETREQYF. CDR3 DNA: TGTGCCAGTGGCGAGACTCGCGAGCAGTACTTC.

The rearrangement uses TRBV18 and TRBJ1-2; D not certain. This CDR3 region has 14 residues. V lost 2 bases, J lost 0 bases, and 7 bases lay in between. The germline V gene has CDR1 KGHSH and CDR2 LQKENI. The CDR3 sequence: CASSPGLANYGYTF. Written as DNA, the CDR3 is TGTGCCAGCTCACCAGGGTTAGCTAACTATGGCTACACCTTC.

The V and J genes are TRBV6-6 and TRBJ1-4; 10 bases line up with TRBD1. CDR1 is MNHNY and CDR2 is SVGAGI in the germline V gene (reference sequence). CDR3 length: 14 amino acids. The J segment lost 7 bases and the V segment lost 5 bases, leaving 4 bases of the junction unmatched. The CDR3 nucleotides read TGTGCCAGCAGTCGGACAGGGGGAAGTGAAAAACTGTTTTTT. This gives the protein CASSRTGGSEKLFF.

In this sample, this clone is medium-sized. This rearrangement joins TRBV7-2 to TRBJ1-6; D unresolved. Germline V gene data show CDR1 as SGHTA and CDR2 as FQGNSA. This CDR3 has 13 amino acids. Trimming took off 1 base at V and 9 bases at J, with 7 bases between the two ends. CDR3 protein: CASSLVEGSPLHF. For the CDR3, the DNA is TGTGCCAGCAGCTTAGTAGAGGGTTCACCCCTCCACTTT. The entire variable domain, with the rest obtained from reference TRBV7-2 and TRBJ1-6, is as follows: GAGVSQSPSNKVTEKGKDVELRCDPISGHTALYWYRQSLGQGLEFLIYFQGNSAPDKSGLPSDRFSAERTGGSVSTLTIQRTQQEDSAVYLCASSLVEGSPLHFGNGTRLTVT.

The J gene is TRBJ2-2, the V gene TRBV5-1, with D hard to call. V was clipped by 4 bases and J by 0 bases, with 7 bases between them. The CDR3 is made up of 14 amino acids. The germline V gene has CDR1 SGHRS and CDR2 YFSETQ. The CDR3 region is CASSLDTNTGELFF. CDR3 DNA sequence: TGCGCCAGCAGCCTCGACACGAACACCGGGGAGCTGTTTTTT.

This clone was seen a few times. The V gene is TRBV28, the J gene TRBJ1-5, with D perhaps matching TRBD1 (6 bases). The CDR3 has 13 amino acids. Deletions cut 10 bases from V and 6 bases from J, with 16 bases between. The V gene's germline CDR1 is MDHEN and CDR2 SYDVKM. CDR3 DNA: TGTGCCACCCAGAGGGGGGCTATTCAGCCCCAGCATTTT. Amino acid sequence: CATQRGAIQPQHF.

The gene calls are TRBV5-6 and TRBJ1-6; D ambiguous. V lost 2 bases and J lost 6, with 9 bases in between. The germline V gene has CDR1 SGHDT and CDR2 YYEEEE. The CDR3 runs to 14 residues. CDR3 residues: CASSFSLGNSPLHF. Written as DNA, the CDR3 is TGTGCCAGCAGCTTTTCTTTAGGTAATTCACCCCTCCACTTT.